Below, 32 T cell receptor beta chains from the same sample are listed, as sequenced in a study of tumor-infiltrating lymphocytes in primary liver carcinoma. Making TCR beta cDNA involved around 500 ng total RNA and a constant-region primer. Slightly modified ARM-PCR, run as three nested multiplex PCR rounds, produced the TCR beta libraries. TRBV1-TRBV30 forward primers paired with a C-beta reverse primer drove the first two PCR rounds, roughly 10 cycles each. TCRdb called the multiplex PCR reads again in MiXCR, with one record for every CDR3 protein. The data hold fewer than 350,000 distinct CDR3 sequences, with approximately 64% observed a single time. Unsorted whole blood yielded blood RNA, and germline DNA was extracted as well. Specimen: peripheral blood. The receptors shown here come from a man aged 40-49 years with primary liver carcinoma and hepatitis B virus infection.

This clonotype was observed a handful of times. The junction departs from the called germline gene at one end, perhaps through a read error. The CDR3: CASSKKARLGSGVTEAFF. The DNA for the CDR3 is TGCGCCAGCAGCAAAAAAGCCCGTTTGGGCTCGGGGGTCACTGAAGCTTTCTTT. The chain uses TRBV11-2 and TRBJ1-1; D is perhaps TRBD1 (5 bases). The CDR3 totals 18 residues. Germline values: CDR1 SGHAT, CDR2 FQNNGV.

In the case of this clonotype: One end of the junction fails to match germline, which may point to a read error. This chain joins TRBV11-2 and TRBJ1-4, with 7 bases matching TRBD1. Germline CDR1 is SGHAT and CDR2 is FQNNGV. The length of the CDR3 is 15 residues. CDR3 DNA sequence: TGTGCCAGCAGCTTCCGGAAAGGGGGCGGTGAAAGACTGTTTTTT. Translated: CASSFRKGGGERLFF.

For the CDR3, the DNA is TGTGCCAGCATCAAACAGGGGGGAGATACCCAGTACTTC. Translated, it gives CASIKQGGDTQYF. The chain couples TRBV12-3 or TRBV12-4 to TRBJ2-5; 8 bases fit TRBD1. The CDR3 covers 13 residues. Unmatched junction bases numbered 9, after V lost 7 bases and J lost 8 bases.

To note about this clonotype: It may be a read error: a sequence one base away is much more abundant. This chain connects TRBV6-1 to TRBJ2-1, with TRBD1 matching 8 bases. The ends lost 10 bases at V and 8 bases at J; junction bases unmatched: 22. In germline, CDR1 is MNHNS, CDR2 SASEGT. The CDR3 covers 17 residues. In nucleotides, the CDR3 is TGTGCCAACACCAAAGGCCCTACCGGGACAGGCATGGATGAGCAGTTCTTC. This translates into CANTKGPTGTGMDEQFF.

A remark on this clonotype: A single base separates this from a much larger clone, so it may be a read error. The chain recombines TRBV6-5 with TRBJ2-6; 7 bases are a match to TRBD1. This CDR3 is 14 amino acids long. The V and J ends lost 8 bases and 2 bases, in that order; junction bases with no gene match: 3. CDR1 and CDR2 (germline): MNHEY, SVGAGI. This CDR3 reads CASYGTAGANVLTF. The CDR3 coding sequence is TGTGCCAGCTATGGGACAGCTGGGGCCAACGTCCTGACTTTC.

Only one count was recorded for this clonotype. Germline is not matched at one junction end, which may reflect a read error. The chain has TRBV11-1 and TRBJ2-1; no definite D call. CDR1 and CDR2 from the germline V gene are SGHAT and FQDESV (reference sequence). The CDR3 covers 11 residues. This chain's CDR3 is CDSSSDQKQFF. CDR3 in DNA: TGTGACAGCAGCTCGGACCAAAAGCAGTTCTTC.

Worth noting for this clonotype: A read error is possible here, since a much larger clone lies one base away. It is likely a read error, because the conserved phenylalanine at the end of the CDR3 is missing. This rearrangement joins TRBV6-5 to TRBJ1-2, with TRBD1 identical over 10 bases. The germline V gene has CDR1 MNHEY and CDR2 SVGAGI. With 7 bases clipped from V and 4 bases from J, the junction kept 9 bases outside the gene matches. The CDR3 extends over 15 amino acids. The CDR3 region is CASKSPGQGSYGYTL. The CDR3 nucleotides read TGTGCCAGCAAAAGTCCGGGACAGGGGTCCTATGGCTACACCTTG.

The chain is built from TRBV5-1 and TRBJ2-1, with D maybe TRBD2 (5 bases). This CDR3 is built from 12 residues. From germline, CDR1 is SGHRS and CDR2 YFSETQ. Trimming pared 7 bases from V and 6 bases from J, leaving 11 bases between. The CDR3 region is CASGTEGNEQFF. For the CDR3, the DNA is TGCGCCAGCGGCACAGAGGGCAATGAGCAGTTCTTC.

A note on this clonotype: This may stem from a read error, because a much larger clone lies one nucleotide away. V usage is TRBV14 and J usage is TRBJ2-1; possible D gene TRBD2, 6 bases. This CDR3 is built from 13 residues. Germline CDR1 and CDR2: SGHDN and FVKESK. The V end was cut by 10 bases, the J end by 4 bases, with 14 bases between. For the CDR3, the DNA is TGTGCCAACATGGGGCGGGGATACAATGAGCAGTTCTTC. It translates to CANMGRGYNEQFF.

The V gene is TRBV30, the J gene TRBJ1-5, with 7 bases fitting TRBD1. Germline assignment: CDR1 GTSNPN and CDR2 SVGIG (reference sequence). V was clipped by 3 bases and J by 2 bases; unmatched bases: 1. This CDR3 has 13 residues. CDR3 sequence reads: CAWSGTGNQPQHF. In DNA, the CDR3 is TGTGCCTGGAGCGGGACAGGCAATCAGCCCCAGCATTTT.

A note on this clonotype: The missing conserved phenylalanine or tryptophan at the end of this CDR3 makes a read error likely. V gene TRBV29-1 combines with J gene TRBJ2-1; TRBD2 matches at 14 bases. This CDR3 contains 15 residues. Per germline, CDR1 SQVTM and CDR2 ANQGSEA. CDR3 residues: CSVGLAGGFYNGQFS. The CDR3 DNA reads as TGCAGCGTTGGACTAGCGGGAGGGTTCTACAATGGGCAGTTCTCC.

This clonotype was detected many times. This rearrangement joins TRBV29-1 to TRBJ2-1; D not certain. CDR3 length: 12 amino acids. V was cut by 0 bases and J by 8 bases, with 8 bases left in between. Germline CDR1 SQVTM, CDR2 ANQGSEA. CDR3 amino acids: CSVEEVIDEQFF. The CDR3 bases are TGCAGCGTTGAAGAGGTCATCGATGAGCAGTTCTTC.

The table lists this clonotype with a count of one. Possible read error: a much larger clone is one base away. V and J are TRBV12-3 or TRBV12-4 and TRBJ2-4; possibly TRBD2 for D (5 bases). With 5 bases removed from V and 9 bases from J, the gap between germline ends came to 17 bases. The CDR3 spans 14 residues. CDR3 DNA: TGTGCCAGCAGTCCAACAGCATTTGCGGGCATTCAGTACTTC. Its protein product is CASSPTAFAGIQYF.

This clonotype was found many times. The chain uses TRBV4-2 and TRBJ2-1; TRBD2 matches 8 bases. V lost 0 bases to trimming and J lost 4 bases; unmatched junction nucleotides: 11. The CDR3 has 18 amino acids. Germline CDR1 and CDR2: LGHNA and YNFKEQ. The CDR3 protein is CASSQDFGRGIGYNEQFF. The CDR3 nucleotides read TGTGCCAGCAGCCAAGATTTCGGGAGGGGGATCGGGTACAATGAGCAGTTCTTC.

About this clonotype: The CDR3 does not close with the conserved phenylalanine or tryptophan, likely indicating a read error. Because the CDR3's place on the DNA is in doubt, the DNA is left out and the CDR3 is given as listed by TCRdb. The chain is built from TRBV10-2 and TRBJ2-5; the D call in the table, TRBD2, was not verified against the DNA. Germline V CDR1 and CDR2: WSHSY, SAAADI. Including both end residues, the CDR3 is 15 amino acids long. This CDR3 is CASVLAGGPRETRYL.

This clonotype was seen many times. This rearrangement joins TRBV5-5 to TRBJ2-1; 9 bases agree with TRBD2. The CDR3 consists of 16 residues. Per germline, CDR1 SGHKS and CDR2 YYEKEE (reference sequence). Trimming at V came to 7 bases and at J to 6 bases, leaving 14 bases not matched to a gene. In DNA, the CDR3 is TGTGCCAGCTTAGGCGGGGTAGCGGGAGTTGGCAATGAGCAGTTCTTC. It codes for CASLGGVAGVGNEQFF.

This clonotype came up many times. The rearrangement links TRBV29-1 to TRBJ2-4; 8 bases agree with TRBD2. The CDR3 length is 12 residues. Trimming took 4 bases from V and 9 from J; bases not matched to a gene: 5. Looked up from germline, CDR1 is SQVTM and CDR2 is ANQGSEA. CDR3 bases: TGCAGCGTTGGGACTAGCCAGGGCATTCAGTACTTC. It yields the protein CSVGTSQGIQYF.

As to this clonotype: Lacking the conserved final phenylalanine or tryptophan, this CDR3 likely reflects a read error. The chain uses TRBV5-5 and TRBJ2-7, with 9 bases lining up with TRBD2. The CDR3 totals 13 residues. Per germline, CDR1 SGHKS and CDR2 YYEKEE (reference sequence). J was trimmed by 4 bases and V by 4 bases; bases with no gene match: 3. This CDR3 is CASSLTSGYEQYL. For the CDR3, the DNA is TGTGCCAGCAGCCTGACTAGCGGATACGAGCAGTACCTC.

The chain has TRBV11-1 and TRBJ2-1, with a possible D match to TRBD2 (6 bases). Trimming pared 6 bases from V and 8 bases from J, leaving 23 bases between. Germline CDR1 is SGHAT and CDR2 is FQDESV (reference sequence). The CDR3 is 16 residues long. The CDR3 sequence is CASSSPLTGEGYEQFF. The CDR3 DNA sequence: TGTGCCAGCAGTTCTCCATTGACGGGAGAGGGGTATGAGCAGTTCTTC.

The CDR3 DNA reads TGTGCCAGTTTCGGACCGCGGGACAGTAGTTTGTATGGCTACACCTTC. As protein: CASFGPRDSSLYGYTF. This sequence joins TRBV6-1 and TRBJ1-2; 7 positions match TRBD1. V lost 9 bases to trimming and J lost 5 bases; unmatched junction nucleotides: 18. The germline V gene encodes CDR1 MNHNS and CDR2 SASEGT. CDR3 length equals 16 residues.

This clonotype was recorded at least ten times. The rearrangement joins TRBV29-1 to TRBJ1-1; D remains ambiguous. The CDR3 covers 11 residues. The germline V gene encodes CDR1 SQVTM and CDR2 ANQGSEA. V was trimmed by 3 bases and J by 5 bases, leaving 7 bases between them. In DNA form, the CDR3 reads TGCAGCGTTGAGGGATGGACTGAAGCTTTCTTT. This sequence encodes CSVEGWTEAFF.

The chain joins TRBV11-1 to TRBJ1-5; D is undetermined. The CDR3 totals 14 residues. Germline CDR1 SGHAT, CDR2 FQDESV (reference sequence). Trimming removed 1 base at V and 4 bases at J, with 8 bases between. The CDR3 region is CASSLVSINQPQHF. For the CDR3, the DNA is TGTGCCAGCAGCTTAGTCTCCATAAATCAGCCCCAGCATTTT.

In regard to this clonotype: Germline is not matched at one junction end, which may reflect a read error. DNA of the CDR3: TGTGCCAGCAGCTTCGGGGGCGGTACGCGTAATTCACTCCTCCACTTT. Protein product: CASSFGGGTRNSLLHF. The V gene is TRBV5-4, the J gene TRBJ1-6, with a tentative D call TRBD1 (6 bases). CDR1 and CDR2 (germline): SGHNT, YYREEE (reference sequence). The CDR3 totals 16 residues. The variable domain in full, completed from reference TRBV5-4 and TRBJ1-6, reads ETGVTQSPTHLIKTRGQQVTLRCSSQSGHNTVSWYQQALGQGPQFIFQYYREEENGRGNFPPRFSGLQFPNYSSELNVNALELDDSALYLCASSFGGGTRNSLLHFGNGTRLTVT.

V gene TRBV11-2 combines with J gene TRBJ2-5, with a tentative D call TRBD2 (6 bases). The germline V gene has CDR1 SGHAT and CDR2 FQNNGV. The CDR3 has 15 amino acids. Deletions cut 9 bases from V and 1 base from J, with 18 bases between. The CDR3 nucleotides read TGTGCCAGTAGCCTCCCGGGGGTAATCCAAGAGACCCAGTACTTC. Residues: CASSLPGVIQETQYF.

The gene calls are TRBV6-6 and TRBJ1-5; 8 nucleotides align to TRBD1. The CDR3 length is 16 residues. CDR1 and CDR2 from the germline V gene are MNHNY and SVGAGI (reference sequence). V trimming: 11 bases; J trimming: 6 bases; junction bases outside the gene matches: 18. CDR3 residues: CAGGYSATGVGQPQHF. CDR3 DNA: TGTGCCGGCGGTTACTCGGCGACAGGGGTCGGTCAGCCCCAGCATTTT.

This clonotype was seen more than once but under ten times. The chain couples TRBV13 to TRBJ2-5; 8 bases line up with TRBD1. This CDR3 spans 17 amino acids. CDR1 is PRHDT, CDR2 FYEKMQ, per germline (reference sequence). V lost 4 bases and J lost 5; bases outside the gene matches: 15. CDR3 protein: CASSSQLQGAIYETQYF. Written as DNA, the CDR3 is TGTGCCAGCAGCTCGCAACTTCAGGGGGCGATCTACGAGACCCAGTACTTC.

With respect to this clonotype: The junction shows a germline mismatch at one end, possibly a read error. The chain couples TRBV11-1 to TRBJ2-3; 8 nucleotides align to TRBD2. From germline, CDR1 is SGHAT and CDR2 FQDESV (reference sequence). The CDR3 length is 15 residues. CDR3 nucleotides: TGTGCCAGCAGCTCATTAGCGGGATGGCCTGATACCCAGTATTTT. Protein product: CASSSLAGWPDTQYF.

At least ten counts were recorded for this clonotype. CDR3 protein: CASSKDRASYEQYF. The CDR3 DNA follows: TGTGCCAGCAGCAAAGACAGGGCAAGCTACGAGCAGTACTTC. This chain links TRBV11-3 with TRBJ2-7; TRBD1 agrees at 7 bases. Unmatched junction bases numbered 7, after V lost 5 bases and J lost 3 bases. Germline loops: CDR1 SGHNT, CDR2 YENEEA. The CDR3 contains 14 residues.

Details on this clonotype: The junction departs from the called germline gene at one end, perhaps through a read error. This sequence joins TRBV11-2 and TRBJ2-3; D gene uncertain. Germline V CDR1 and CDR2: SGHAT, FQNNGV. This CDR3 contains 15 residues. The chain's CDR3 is CASNLVGSETDTQYF. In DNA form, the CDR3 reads TGTGCCAGCAACTTAGTCGGCAGTGAGACAGATACGCAGTATTTT.

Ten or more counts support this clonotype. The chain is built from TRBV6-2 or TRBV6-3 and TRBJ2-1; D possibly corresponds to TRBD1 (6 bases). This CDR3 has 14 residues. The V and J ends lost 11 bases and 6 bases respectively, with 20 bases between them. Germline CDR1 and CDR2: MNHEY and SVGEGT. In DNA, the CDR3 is TGTGCCGTCACCCCTGTGGGGGCGAGCAATGAGCAGTTCTTC. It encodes CAVTPVGASNEQFF.

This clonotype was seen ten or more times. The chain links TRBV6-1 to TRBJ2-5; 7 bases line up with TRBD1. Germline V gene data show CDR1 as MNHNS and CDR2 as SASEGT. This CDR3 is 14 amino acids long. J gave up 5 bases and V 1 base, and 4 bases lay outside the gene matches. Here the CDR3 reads CASSEGGGGETQYF. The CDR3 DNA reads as TGTGCCAGCAGTGAAGGAGGGGGCGGCGAGACCCAGTACTTC.

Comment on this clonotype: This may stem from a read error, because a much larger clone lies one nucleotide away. CDR3 protein: CASSFTSVSTDTQYF. The CDR3 DNA reads TGTGCCAGCAGCTTTACTAGCGTGAGCACAGATACGCAGTATTTT. This chain connects TRBV13 to TRBJ2-3; 7 bases fit TRBD2. Trimming removed 3 bases from V and 0 bases from J; junction bases left unmatched: 3. Germline V gene data show CDR1 as PRHDT and CDR2 as FYEKMQ (reference sequence). CDR3 length: 15 residues.